This is a list of T cell receptor beta chains from one sample in a study of beta chain features in type 1 diabetes. Assay used: immunoSEQ multiplex PCR; TCRdb lists only in-frame clones, some missing. The sample has hundreds of thousands of clones, approximately 28% seen once; the top ten hold around 0.065%. Sequencing input: naive CD4+ T cells from blood. All receptors derive from a man between 18 and 29 years old in good health. Both conserved end residues are part of each CDR3.

TRBJ2-7	TRBV6-5	CASTLAGGGSYEQYF
TRBJ2-5	TRBV4-3	CASSRGTSGRETQYF
TRBJ2-7	TRBV7-2	CASSTGLAGSYEQYF
TRBJ2-2	TRBV7-9	CASSFFLTGELFF
TRBJ1-3	TRBV7-2	CASSSRGTPNSGNTIYF
TRBJ2-5	TRBV15	CATSRAVSGTETQYF
TRBJ2-3	TRBV29-1	CSVEDILAADTQYF
TRBJ2-2	TRBV29-1	CSVGIGNTGELFF
TRBJ2-1	TRBV28	CASSTLSGRWVNEQFF
TRBJ2-7	TRBV19	CASSIGPSGRINEQYF
TRBJ1-1	TRBV6-5	CASSFGFSDAEAFF
TRBJ2-1	TRBV2	CASSVQDIYNEQFF
TRBJ2-7	TRBV29-1	CSVAGQLGVYEQYF
TRBJ1-4	TRBV7-2	CASSFGQGTNEKLFF
TRBJ2-1	TRBV7-9	CASSYERGGSYNEQFF
TRBJ1-1	TRBV7-3	CASSLQGILNTEAFF
TRBJ2-1	TRBV18	CASSRDRHNEQFF
TRBJ2-3	TRBV4-1	CASSQGGVWTDTQYF
TRBJ1-1	TRBV30	CAWSVRPGGTEAFF
TRBJ2-5	TRBV7-9	CASSMTPLGETQYF
TRBJ2-5	TRBV6-6	CASRGPRDRQETQYF
TRBJ1-5	TRBV30	CAWDPGQGSQPQHF
TRBJ2-5	TRBV14	CASSHTGGETQYF
TRBJ1-2	TRBV7-9	CASSPRGGGYGYTF
TRBJ1-1	TRBV5-4	CATGSPNTEAFF
TRBJ2-1	TRBV7-2	CASSLGLANNEQFF